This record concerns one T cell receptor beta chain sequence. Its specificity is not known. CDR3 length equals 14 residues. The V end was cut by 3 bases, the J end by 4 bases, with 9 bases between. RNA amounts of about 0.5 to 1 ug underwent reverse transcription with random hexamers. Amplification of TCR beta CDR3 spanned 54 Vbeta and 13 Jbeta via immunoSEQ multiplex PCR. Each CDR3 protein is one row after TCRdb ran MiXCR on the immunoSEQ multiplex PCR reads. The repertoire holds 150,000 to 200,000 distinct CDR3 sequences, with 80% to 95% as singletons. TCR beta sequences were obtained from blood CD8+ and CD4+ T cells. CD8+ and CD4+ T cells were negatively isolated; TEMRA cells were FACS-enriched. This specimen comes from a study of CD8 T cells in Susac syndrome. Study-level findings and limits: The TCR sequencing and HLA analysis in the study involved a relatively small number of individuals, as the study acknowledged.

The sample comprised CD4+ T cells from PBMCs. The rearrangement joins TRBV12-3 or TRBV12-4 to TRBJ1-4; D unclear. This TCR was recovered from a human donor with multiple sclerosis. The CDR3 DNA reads TGTGCCAGCAGTTTCGGCGGGGTTAATGAAAAACTGTTTTTT. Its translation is CASSFGGVNEKLFF.